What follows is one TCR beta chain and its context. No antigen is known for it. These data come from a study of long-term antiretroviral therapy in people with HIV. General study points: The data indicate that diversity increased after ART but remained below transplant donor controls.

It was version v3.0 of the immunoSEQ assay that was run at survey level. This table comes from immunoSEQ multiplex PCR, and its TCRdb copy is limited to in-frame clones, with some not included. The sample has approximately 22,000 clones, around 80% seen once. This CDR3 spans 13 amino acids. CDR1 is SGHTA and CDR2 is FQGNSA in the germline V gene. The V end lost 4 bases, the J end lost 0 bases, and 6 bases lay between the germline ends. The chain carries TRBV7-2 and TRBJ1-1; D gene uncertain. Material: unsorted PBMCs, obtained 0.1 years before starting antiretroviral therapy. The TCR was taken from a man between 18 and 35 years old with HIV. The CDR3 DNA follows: TGTGCCAGCAGCTCCGGGGTGAACACTGAAGCTTTCTTT. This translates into CASSSGVNTEAFF. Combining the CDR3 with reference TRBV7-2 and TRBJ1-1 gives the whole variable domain GAGVSQSPSNKVTEKGKDVELRCDPISGHTALYWYRQSLGQGLEFLIYFQGNSAPDKSGLPSDRFSAERTGGSVSTLTIQRTQQEDSAVYLCASSSGVNTEAFFGQGTRLTVV.